This TCR beta chain was obtained from a study of blood T cell repertoires in COVID-19 (TCRdb year 2020). A note on the overall study: The collaborator samples originated in the United States, Italy and Spain and spanned the acute and convalescent phases of COVID-19. The material from the prospective study consisted of cDNA or gDNA derived from T cells, B-cell-depleted T cells, or PBMCs. The dataset comprised deeply sampled blood TCRbeta repertoires from subjects exposed to, actively infected with, or recovered from COVID-19. The repertoires were released in a freely available public database intended as a resource for research on the immune response to SARS-CoV-2. Samples were obtained from the ongoing ImmuneRACE study (first 160 participants) and from over 1,000 subjects provided by 6 global collaborators. Nearly every sample came with metadata listing a de-identified subject ID, COVID-19 status, age in years and sex. Where available, HLA class I and class II types were obtained from metadata supplied by the sample provider rather than from assay-based typing. The investigation overall reported the following: How much clinical and demographic metadata was included differed by source and by participant, and the metadata was provided uncurated.

Collaborating institutions collected whole blood in K2EDTA tubes following their own protocols. Collaborator samples were shipped for TCRbeta analysis as frozen whole blood, isolated PBMCs, or DNA extracted from either sample type. Looking up the germline V gene yields CDR1 SGHRS and CDR2 YFSETQ. The V and J ends are trimmed by 2 bases and 5 bases, leaving 16 bases between them. The CDR3 holds 15 amino acids from the cysteine to the phenylalanine. Of all the DNA, just the CDR3 is kept, 45 bases in frame from base 1. The immunoSEQ Assay, a bias-controlled multiplex PCR, was used to amplify TCRbeta CDR3 regions from genomic DNA. The original pipeline was this. Nucleated cell counts per sample were estimated from amplification of reference gene primers within the assay. To quantify the absolute abundance of each unique TCRbeta CDR3 rearrangement, sequence reads were collapsed and filtered. For each sample, productive Simpson clonality was calculated as the square root of Simpson's diversity index across productive rearrangements. TCRdb obtained this table from immuneACCESS and retained in-frame rearrangements with V and J assigned. These tables miss some clones; where compared with another copy, unresolved V genes account for less than half of the shortfall, and the remainder is unexplained. That table furnishes V, J and clone size, whereas the DNA furnished D and trimming. This sample comprises 150,000 to 200,000 clones, around 79% of them detected only once. Of the sample, approximately 15% falls within the top ten clones.

This clone has just a few counts. Its antigen has not been determined. Per-base qualities were not stored, and no clone one base away is much larger. This receptor chain uses TRBV5-1 and TRBJ1-2; the D segment cannot be called with confidence. This receptor was taken from a man between 60 and 75 years old with active or convalescent COVID-19. The source material was peripheral blood. The DNA is TGCGCCAGCAGCTTATCAGCGATGCCCGGGTATGGCTACACCTTC. Translated, this gives CASSLSAMPGYGYTF.